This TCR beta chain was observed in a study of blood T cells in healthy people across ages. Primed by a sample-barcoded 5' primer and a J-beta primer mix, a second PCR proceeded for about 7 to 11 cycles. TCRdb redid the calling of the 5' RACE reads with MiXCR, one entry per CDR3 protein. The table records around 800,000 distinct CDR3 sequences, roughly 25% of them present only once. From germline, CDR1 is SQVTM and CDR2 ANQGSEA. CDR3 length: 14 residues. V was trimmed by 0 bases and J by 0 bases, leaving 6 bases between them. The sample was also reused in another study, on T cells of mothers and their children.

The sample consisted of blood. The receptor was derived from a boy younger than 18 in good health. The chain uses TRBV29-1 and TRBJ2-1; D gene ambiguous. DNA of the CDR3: TGCAGCGTTGAAGACCCTACCTCCTACAATGAGCAGTTCTTC. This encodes CSVEDPTSYNEQFF.